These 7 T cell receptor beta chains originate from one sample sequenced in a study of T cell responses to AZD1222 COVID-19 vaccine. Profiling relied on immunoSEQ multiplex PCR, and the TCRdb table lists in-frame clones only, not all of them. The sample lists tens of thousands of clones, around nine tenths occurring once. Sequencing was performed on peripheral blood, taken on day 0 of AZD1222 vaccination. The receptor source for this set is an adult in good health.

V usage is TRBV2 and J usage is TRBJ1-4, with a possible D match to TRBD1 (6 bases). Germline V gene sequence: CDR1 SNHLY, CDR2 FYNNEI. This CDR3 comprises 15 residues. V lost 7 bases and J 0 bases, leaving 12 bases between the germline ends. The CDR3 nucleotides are TGTGCCAGCACCCTCAACAGGGCAACTAATGAAAAACTGTTTTTT. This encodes CASTLNRATNEKLFF. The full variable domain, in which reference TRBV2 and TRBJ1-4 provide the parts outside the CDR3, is EPEVTQTPSHQVTQMGQEVILRCVPISNHLYFYWYRQILGQKVEFLVSFYNNEISEKSEIFDDQFSVERPDGSNFTLKIRSTKLEDSAMYFCASTLNRATNEKLFFGSGTQLSVL.

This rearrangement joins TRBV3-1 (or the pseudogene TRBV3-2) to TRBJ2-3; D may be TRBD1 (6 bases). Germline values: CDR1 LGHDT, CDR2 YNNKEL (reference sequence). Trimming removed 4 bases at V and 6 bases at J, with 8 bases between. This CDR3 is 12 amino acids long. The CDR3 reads CASSPQGDTQYF. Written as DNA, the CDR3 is TGTGCCAGCAGCCCTCAGGGGGATACGCAGTATTTT.

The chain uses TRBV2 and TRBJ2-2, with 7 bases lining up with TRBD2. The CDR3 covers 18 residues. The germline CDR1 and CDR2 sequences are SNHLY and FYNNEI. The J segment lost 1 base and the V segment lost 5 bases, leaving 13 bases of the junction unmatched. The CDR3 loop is CASSLMTALAENTGELFF. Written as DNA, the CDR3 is TGTGCCAGCAGTTTAATGACGGCCCTAGCGGAGAACACCGGGGAGCTGTTTTTT. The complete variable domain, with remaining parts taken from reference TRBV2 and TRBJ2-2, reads EPEVTQTPSHQVTQMGQEVILRCVPISNHLYFYWYRQILGQKVEFLVSFYNNEISEKSEIFDDQFSVERPDGSNFTLKIRSTKLEDSAMYFCASSLMTALAENTGELFFGEGSRLTVL.

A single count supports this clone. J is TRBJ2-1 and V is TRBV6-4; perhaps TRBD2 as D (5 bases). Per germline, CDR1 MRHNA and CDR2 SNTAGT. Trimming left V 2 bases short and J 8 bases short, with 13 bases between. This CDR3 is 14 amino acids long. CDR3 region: CASSDVESGDEQFF. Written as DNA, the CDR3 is TGTGCCAGCAGTGACGTCGAAAGCGGCGATGAGCAGTTCTTC.

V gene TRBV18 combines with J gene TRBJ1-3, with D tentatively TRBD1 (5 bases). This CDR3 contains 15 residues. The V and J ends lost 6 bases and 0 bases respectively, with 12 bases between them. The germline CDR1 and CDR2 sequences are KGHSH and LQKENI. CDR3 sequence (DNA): TGTGCCAGCTCGCCGACAGTCTACTCTGGAAACACCATATATTTT. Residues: CASSPTVYSGNTIYF.

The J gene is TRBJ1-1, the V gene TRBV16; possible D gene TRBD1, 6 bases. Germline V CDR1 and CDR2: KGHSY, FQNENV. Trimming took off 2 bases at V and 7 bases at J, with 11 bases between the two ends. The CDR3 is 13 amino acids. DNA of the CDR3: TGTGCCAGCAGCCAAGACGACAGGATTGAAGCTTTCTTT. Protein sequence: CASSQDDRIEAFF.

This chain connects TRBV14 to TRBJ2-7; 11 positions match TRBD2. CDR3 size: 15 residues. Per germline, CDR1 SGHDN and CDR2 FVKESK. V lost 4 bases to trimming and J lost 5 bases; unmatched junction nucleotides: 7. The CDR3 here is CASSPGLAGWDEQYF. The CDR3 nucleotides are TGTGCCAGCAGCCCCGGACTAGCGGGTTGGGACGAGCAGTACTTC.